The rows below give T cell receptor beta chains drawn from one sample of a study of T-cell reconstitution after alpha-beta-depleted transplantation in children. TCRdb analysed the PCR reads with MiXCR anew, one entry per CDR3 protein. The sample holds around 480,000 distinct CDR3 sequences; about 30% are singletons and the top ten take approximately 2.3%. The sequencing used PBMCs from the stem cell graft donor, collected from the stem cell graft. These receptors all come from a human donor who donated a stem cell graft to a child with aplastic anemia. CDR3s include the opening cysteine and the closing phenylalanine or tryptophan. D genes are given only for firm matches. Expanded clones are given a class, and other clones once, few, many or no size at all.

TRBJ2-3,TRBV12-3/TRBV12-4,TRBD1,-,TGTGCCAGCAGTATCCCGGGACAGGGTCCCAACACAGATACGCAGTATTTT,CASSIPGQGPNTDTQYF
TRBJ2-2,TRBV9,-,-,TGTGCCACATTGAGGGAGAACACCGGGGAGCTGTTTTTT,CATLRENTGELFF
TRBJ2-3,TRBV30,-,-,TGTGCCTGGAGTGTGGGTGCAGATACGCAGTATTTT,CAWSVGADTQYF
TRBJ1-2,TRBV12-3/TRBV12-4,TRBD1,once,TGTGCCAGCAGTTTAGAGGGGGCTCACTATGGCTACACCTTC,CASSLEGAHYGYTF
TRBJ2-2,TRBV5-6,TRBD1,few,TGTGCCAGCAGCGCCCGGGACAGGGTACGCACCGGGGAGCTGTTTTTT,CASSARDRVRTGELFF
TRBJ2-5,TRBV28,TRBD1,-,TGTGCCAGCACGACAGGGAGCGAGACCCAGTACTTC,CASTTGSETQYF
TRBJ2-2,TRBV4-3,TRBD1,few,TGCGCCAGCAGCCCCGGGACAGGGGCAAGAAGGGAGCTGTTTTTT,CASSPGTGARRELFF
TRBJ2-1,TRBV6-6,TRBD2,-,TGTGCCAGCAGATCTAGCGGGACTTACAATGAGCAGTTCTTC,CASRSSGTYNEQFF
TRBJ1-2,TRBV6-5,-,-,TGTGCCAGCAGTTACGGAGGGTCTCGCTATGGCTACACCTTC,CASSYGGSRYGYTF
TRBJ2-1,TRBV7-3,TRBD2,-,TGTGCCAGCAGCTTAACGCCGGGACTAGCGGGAGATGAGCAGTTCTTC,CASSLTPGLAGDEQFF
TRBJ2-3,TRBV2,-,-,TGTGCCAGCTTATTTCGGGGAAGCACAGATACGCAGTATTTT,CASLFRGSTDTQYF
TRBJ1-5,TRBV18,-,-,TGTGCCAGCTCACCATCGACGGGGGGCGTTCAGCCCCAGCATTTT,CASSPSTGGVQPQHF
TRBJ2-5,TRBV4-3,TRBD1,few,TGCGCCAGCAGCCAGGGCCTCAGGGGGCGCACGGAGACCCAGTACTTC,CASSQGLRGRTETQYF
TRBJ2-4,TRBV20-1,-,-,TGCAGTGCTAGTGCATCATTCACCGCAGGGTCCAACATTCAGTACTTC,CSASASFTAGSNIQYF
TRBJ2-5,TRBV25-1,-,-,TGTGCCAGCAGTGAGGACGGTGGGACCCAGTACTTC,CASSEDGGTQYF
TRBJ2-1,TRBV15,-,-,TGTGCCACCAGCAGACCAGGAGGGTACAATGAGCAGTTCTTC,CATSRPGGYNEQFF
TRBJ1-1,TRBV18,TRBD1,-,TGTGCCAGCTCACAAACGACAGGGAGCGGGAACACTGAAGCTTTCTTT,CASSQTTGSGNTEAFF
TRBJ1-2,TRBV6-5,-,-,TGTGCCAGCAGTTCCGCCCGGACAGTCTATGGCTACACCTTC,CASSSARTVYGYTF
TRBJ1-3,TRBV6-1,-,few,TGTGCCAGCAGTCAACAGGGTTCTGGAAACACCATATATTTT,CASSQQGSGNTIYF
TRBJ2-3,TRBV7-9,TRBD2,-,TGTGCCAGCAGCAGTCGGACTAGCGGGAGACCAGATACGCAGTATTTT,CASSSRTSGRPDTQYF
TRBJ1-6,TRBV6-2/TRBV6-3,-,-,TGTGCCAGCAGTTACTACGGCGACTATAGGACCTATAATTCACCCCTCCACTTT,CASSYYGDYRTYNSPLHF
TRBJ1-3,TRBV6-1,-,-,TGTGCCAGCAGTCCCAAGGGGATGGCCTCTGGAAACACCATATATTTT,CASSPKGMASGNTIYF
TRBJ1-5,TRBV6-1,TRBD1,many,TGTGCCAGCAGACCCACAGGGGCGCGAGGCAATCAGCCCCAGCATTTT,CASRPTGARGNQPQHF
TRBJ1-1,TRBV6-1,-,-,TGTGCCAGCAGACGGACCTTACAAACCCTAAACACTGAAGCTTTCTTT,CASRRTLQTLNTEAFF
TRBJ1-1,TRBV20-1,-,-,TGCAGTGCTAGAAGGGGGGTTCGGAATGAAGCTTTCTTT,CSARRGVRNEAFF
TRBJ2-3,TRBV29-1,TRBD2,-,TGCAGCGTTGAGCAAGGACTAGCGGGAGTGGCAGATACGCAGTATTTT,CSVEQGLAGVADTQYF
TRBJ2-3,TRBV20-1,-,few,TGCAGTGCCCTCGGGCAGACAGATACGCAGTATTTT,CSALGQTDTQYF
TRBJ1-2,TRBV27,-,once,TGTGCCAGCAGTTTAAAAGGTTTCCTTAACTATGGCTACACCTTC,CASSLKGFLNYGYTF
TRBJ2-3,TRBV6-5,-,-,TGTGCCAGCAGTTACCCTACGCAGTATTTT,CASSYPTQYF
TRBJ2-7,TRBV20-1,-,few,TGCAGTGCTAGAGGCAGCGAATTCTACGAGCAGTACTTC,CSARGSEFYEQYF
TRBJ2-7,TRBV20-1,-,-,TGCAGTGCTACCCCGCAGACCTACGAGCAGTACTTC,CSATPQTYEQYF